The 9 T cell receptor beta chains below all came from one sample that was sequenced in a study of a mutant IDH1 vaccine in newly diagnosed glioma. No cognate antigen is known for these TCRs. Time point noted: week 11, during vaccination. Each vaccine dose was 300 ug of mutant IDH1 20-mer peptide, with topical imiquimod. Assay used: immunoSEQ multiplex PCR; TCRdb lists only in-frame clones, some missing. The table shows about 25,000 clones, with around 70% occurring only once. Here the sequenced sample was peripheral blood mononuclear cells (PBMCs), taken from a glioma patient whose treatment included an IDH1 peptide vaccine. The source is a man aged 18 to 30 with glioma. Some clones in this sample may be carry-over from other donors' samples.

The chain is built from TRBV27 and TRBJ1-6; D gene uncertain. CDR3 length: 15 residues. Germline CDR1 reads MNHEY; CDR2 reads SMNVEV (reference sequence). Trimming cost V 5 bases and J 9 bases, with 17 bases left between them. The CDR3 DNA sequence: TGTGCCAGCAGTATCTCCGGGCCTCCAGGTTCACCCCTCCACTTT. Amino acid sequence: CASSISGPPGSPLHF.

This chain joins TRBV4-1 and TRBJ2-7; 11 bases line up with TRBD2. The CDR3 has 15 amino acids. Trimming took 1 base from V and 2 from J; bases not matched to a gene: 1. CDR1 and CDR2 (germline): MGHRA, YSYEKL. CDR3 DNA: TGCGCCAGCAGCCAAGTAGCGGGAGGGCCCTACGAGCAGTACTTC. Translation gives CASSQVAGGPYEQYF.

The chain joins TRBV28 to TRBJ2-7; D may be TRBD2 (5 bases). The ends were cut back, 10 bases at V and 3 bases at J, with 13 bases in the middle. This CDR3 region has 12 residues. Germline CDR1 is MDHEN and CDR2 is SYDVKM. The CDR3 coding sequence is TGTGCCACCGCCACCGGAGGCTACGAGCAGTACTTC. The encoded protein is CATATGGYEQYF. The full variable domain, completed using reference TRBV28 and TRBJ2-7, is DVKVTQSSRYLVKRTGEKVFLECVQDMDHENMFWYRQDPGLGLRLIYFSYDVKMKEKGDIPEGYSVSREKKERFSLILESASTNQTSMYLCATATGGYEQYFGPGTRLTVT.

This clone has just one count. The rearrangement joins TRBV6-1 to TRBJ2-5, with D possibly being TRBD1 (6 bases). Trimming removed 8 bases at V and 4 bases at J, with 20 bases between. In germline, CDR1 is MNHNS, CDR2 SASEGT. The CDR3 has 15 residues. The CDR3 spells CASGTGRASGETQYF. The CDR3 DNA is TGTGCCAGCGGCACAGGGAGAGCGTCGGGAGAGACCCAGTACTTC.

This clone was observed a handful of times. The chain links TRBV6-5 to TRBJ2-7, with a tentative D call TRBD2 (5 bases). V dropped 5 bases and J dropped 4 bases, with 15 bases sitting between them. Germline CDR1 reads MNHEY; CDR2 reads SVGAGI. CDR3 length equals 14 residues. CDR3 sequence: CASSVTPSGYEQYF. DNA of the CDR3: TGTGCCAGCAGTGTGACCCCTTCGGGGTACGAGCAGTACTTC.

This chain connects TRBV10-3 to TRBJ2-7, with 10 nucleotides matching TRBD1. Germline CDR1 and CDR2: ENHRY and SYGVKD. Unmatched junction bases numbered 7, after V lost 5 bases and J lost 6 bases. This CDR3 has 14 residues. CDR3 region: CAISWDRGSLEQYF. CDR3 bases: TGTGCCATCAGTTGGGACAGGGGCTCACTCGAGCAGTACTTC.

V usage is TRBV10-3 and J usage is TRBJ1-1, with TRBD1 identical over 7 bases. From germline, CDR1 is ENHRY and CDR2 SYGVKD. CDR3 length equals 17 residues. With 4 bases clipped from V and 1 base from J, the junction kept 12 bases outside the gene matches. The CDR3, as DNA: TGTGCCATCAGTGCCCGAGGGGGGACAGAGGCGAACACTGAAGCTTTCTTT. Translated: CAISARGGTEANTEAFF.

This clone is a singleton in its sample. The chain is built from TRBV7-9 and TRBJ2-5; perhaps TRBD2 as D (6 bases). Trimming shortened V by 7 bases and J by 5 bases, and 14 bases separated the two germline ends. CDR3 length equals 13 residues. The germline V gene has CDR1 SEHNR and CDR2 FQNEAQ (reference sequence). The CDR3 region has the DNA TGTGCCAGCAAGGGGAGGCCGTGGGAGACCCAGTACTTC. This codes for CASKGRPWETQYF.

The chain combines TRBV5-1 with TRBJ1-2; no firm D call. The CDR3 spans 16 residues. Trimming cost V 0 bases and J 1 base, with 13 bases left between them. Germline V gene data show CDR1 as SGHRS and CDR2 as YFSETQ. CDR3 sequence (DNA): TGCGCCAGCAGCTTGGCCAACAGCCGCCATAACTATGGCTACACCTTC. Protein product: CASSLANSRHNYGYTF.